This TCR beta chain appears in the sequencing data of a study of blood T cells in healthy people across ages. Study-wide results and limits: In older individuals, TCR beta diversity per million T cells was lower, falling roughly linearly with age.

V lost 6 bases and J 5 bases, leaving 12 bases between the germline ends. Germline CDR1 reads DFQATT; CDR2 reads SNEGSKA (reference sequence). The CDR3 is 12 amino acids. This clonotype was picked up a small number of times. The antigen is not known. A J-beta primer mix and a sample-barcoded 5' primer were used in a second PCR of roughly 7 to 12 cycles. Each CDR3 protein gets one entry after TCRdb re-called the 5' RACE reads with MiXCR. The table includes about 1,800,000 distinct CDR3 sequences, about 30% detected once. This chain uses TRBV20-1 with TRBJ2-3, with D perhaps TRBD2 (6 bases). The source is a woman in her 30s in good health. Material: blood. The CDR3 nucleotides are TGCAGTGCGCCCCGGCGGGGAGATACGCAGTATTTT. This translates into CSAPRRGDTQYF.